These 23 T cell receptor beta chains share one sample of origin, sequenced in a study of blood T cell repertoires in COVID-19. Only in-frame clones appear in the TCRdb table, and some are missing; sequencing was by immunoSEQ multiplex PCR. The sample carries fewer than 350,000 clones, just over 85% recorded once. The sequenced sample was PBMCs or T cells enriched from blood (not recorded which). Receptors were obtained from a woman between 35 and 50 years old with acute COVID-19.

The chain uses TRBV6-2 or TRBV6-3 and TRBJ2-3; TRBD1 aligns across 8 bases. The CDR3 is made up of 15 amino acids. Germline assignment: CDR1 MNHEY and CDR2 SVGEGT. The ends lost 6 bases at V and 1 base at J; junction bases unmatched: 6. As DNA, the CDR3 is TGTGCCAGCAGCCTCGGACAGGGCCGCACAGATACGCAGTATTTT. Its protein is CASSLGQGRTDTQYF.

Turning to this clone: Other DNA sequences from this sample encode an identical CDR3 as well. CDR3 amino acids: CATSRVGGINEQFF. The CDR3 DNA follows: TGTGCCACCAGCAGAGTGGGGGGGATTAACGAGCAGTTCTTC. This chain links TRBV15 with TRBJ2-1, with TRBD2 identical over 7 bases. The CDR3 is made up of 14 amino acids. The V and J ends lost 1 base and 10 bases, in that order; junction bases with no gene match: 7. Germline CDR1 LNHNV, CDR2 YYDKDF (reference sequence).

The chain couples TRBV7-9 to TRBJ2-7, with D perhaps matching TRBD2 (7 bases). V lost 0 bases to trimming and J lost 6 bases, with 12 bases between them. The V gene's germline CDR1 is SEHNR and CDR2 FQNEAQ (reference sequence). The CDR3 length is 14 residues. This CDR3 reads CASSLAGGPGEQYF. Written as DNA, the CDR3 is TGTGCCAGCAGCTTAGCGGGGGGGCCGGGCGAGCAGTACTTC.

The chain recombines TRBV5-1 with TRBJ1-2; weak D call: TRBD1 (6 bases). The CDR3 runs to 15 residues. The V gene's germline CDR1 is SGHRS and CDR2 YFSETQ. V lost 0 bases to trimming and J lost 6 bases, with 15 bases between them. The CDR3 region has the DNA TGCGCCAGCAGCTTGGGGGGGCCCAGTGGGAATGGCTACACCTTC. Translating gives CASSLGGPSGNGYTF.

The rearrangement uses TRBV10-3 and TRBJ2-2; 8 positions agree with TRBD2. Trimming removed 5 bases from V and 2 bases from J; junction bases left unmatched: 1. The CDR3 length is 14 residues. Germline V CDR1 and CDR2: ENHRY, SYGVKD. This chain's CDR3 is CAISIAGNTGELFF. For the CDR3, the DNA is TGTGCCATCAGTATAGCGGGAAACACCGGGGAGCTGTTTTTT.

The rearrangement links TRBV6-5 to TRBJ2-5, with a tentative D call TRBD2 (5 bases). This CDR3 region has 14 residues. With 3 bases removed from V and 7 bases from J, the gap between germline ends came to 15 bases. Germline values: CDR1 MNHEY, CDR2 SVGAGI. DNA of the CDR3: TGTGCCAGCAGTTATTCGGGTTTAAGCGGGACCCAGTACTTC. Translating it yields CASSYSGLSGTQYF.

This clone appeared a single time. The rearrangement joins TRBV7-8 to TRBJ1-2; TRBD1 aligns across 12 bases. The V and J ends lost 1 base and 7 bases, in that order; junction bases with no gene match: 4. Germline assignment: CDR1 SGHVS and CDR2 FQNEAQ. The CDR3 spans 15 residues. The CDR3, as DNA: TGTGCCAGCAGCTTAGATGGGACAGGGGGCTTTGGCTACACCTTC. Its translation: CASSLDGTGGFGYTF.

The chain links TRBV9 to TRBJ2-5; 11 nucleotides match TRBD2. CDR3 length: 15 amino acids. Per the germline V gene, CDR1 is SGDLS and CDR2 is YYNGEE. The trim removed 3 bases at V and 1 base at J, leaving 2 bases unmatched. The CDR3 DNA reads as TGTGCCAGCAGCGGGGGACTAGCGGTCCAAGAGACCCAGTACTTC. Translation: CASSGGLAVQETQYF.

This rearrangement joins TRBV28 to TRBJ1-3; D is unresolved. The CDR3 has 16 residues. The germline CDR1 and CDR2 sequences are MDHEN and SYDVKM. Trimming cost V 6 bases and J 0 bases, with 15 bases left between them. For the CDR3, the DNA is TGTGCCAGCAGGCCGGGAGGGTCACTCTCTGGAAACACCATATATTTT. This encodes CASRPGGSLSGNTIYF.

This chain links TRBV19 with TRBJ2-5; TRBD1 aligns across 8 bases. There are 15 residues in the CDR3. Looked up from germline, CDR1 is LNHDA and CDR2 is SQIVND (reference sequence). With 4 bases clipped from V and 5 bases from J, the junction kept 9 bases outside the gene matches. The DNA of the CDR3 is TGTGCCAGTAGTACCCACAGGGGGTTGGGGGAGACCCAGTACTTC. Translated, it gives CASSTHRGLGETQYF.

This clone was counted between two and nine times. The genes are TRBV11-2 and TRBJ1-2, with a possible D match to TRBD1 (5 bases). V lost 3 bases and J lost 2, with 13 bases in between. The germline V gene encodes CDR1 SGHAT and CDR2 FQNNGV. The CDR3 spans 15 residues. CDR3 in DNA: TGTGCCAGCAGCTTGTCTAGGGGTTCAAACTATGGCTACACCTTC. Translated: CASSLSRGSNYGYTF.

The chain combines TRBV5-4 with TRBJ2-7; the match to TRBD2 covers 11 bases. The CDR3 has 15 residues. The germline V gene encodes CDR1 SGHNT and CDR2 YYREEE (reference sequence). The junction had 6 bases not matched to a gene; V was cut back by 3 bases and J by 4 bases. The CDR3 bases are TGTGCCAGCAGCTCCACTAGCGGGAGTAGATACGAGCAGTACTTC. This gives the protein CASSSTSGSRYEQYF. The complete variable domain, with remaining parts taken from reference TRBV5-4 and TRBJ2-7, reads ETGVTQSPTHLIKTRGQQVTLRCSSQSGHNTVSWYQQALGQGPQFIFQYYREEENGRGNFPPRFSGLQFPNYSSELNVNALELDDSALYLCASSSTSGSRYEQYFGPGTRLTVT.

The V call is TRBV3-1 (or the pseudogene TRBV3-2), the J call TRBJ1-1; 10 nucleotides align to TRBD1. Germline-derived CDR1 and CDR2 are LGHDT and YNNKEL (reference sequence). Trimming at V came to 5 bases and at J to 6 bases, leaving 9 bases not matched to a gene. CDR3 length: 15 amino acids. CDR3 amino acids: CASSYMTGGSAEAFF. The CDR3 nucleotides are TGTGCCAGCAGCTACATGACAGGGGGCTCCGCTGAAGCTTTCTTT.

V gene TRBV7-9 combines with J gene TRBJ1-2; 9 positions agree with TRBD1. V shed 2 bases and J 0 bases; nucleotides not matched to a gene: 7. Germline lookup yields CDR1 SEHNR and CDR2 FQNEAQ (reference sequence). The CDR3 spans 17 residues. CDR3 bases: TGTGCCAGCAGCTTATCAACAGGGGGCGAAACTAACTATGGCTACACCTTC. This gives the protein CASSLSTGGETNYGYTF.

The sample holds a few counts of this clone. The chain links TRBV28 to TRBJ2-7; weak D call: TRBD1 (5 bases). The CDR3 runs 12 residues. Germline CDR1 and CDR2: MDHEN and SYDVKM. Trimming pared 6 bases from V and 12 bases from J, leaving 18 bases between. The CDR3: CASRSPTSRGYF. DNA for the CDR3: TGTGCCAGCAGATCTCCTACGTCTAGGGGGTACTTC.

The chain employs TRBV5-1 and TRBJ1-2; D possibly corresponds to TRBD1 (6 bases). The germline CDR1 and CDR2 sequences are SGHRS and YFSETQ. The CDR3 runs to 15 residues. V was pared by 0 bases and J by 8 bases, with 17 bases between. CDR3 residues: CASSLALSGARGYTF. The CDR3 DNA is TGCGCCAGCAGCTTGGCCTTGTCAGGGGCAAGGGGCTACACCTTC.

The V gene is TRBV2, the J gene TRBJ1-3, with 7 bases identical to TRBD1. The ends lost 5 bases at V and 3 bases at J; junction bases unmatched: 22. Germline V lookup: CDR1 SNHLY, CDR2 FYNNEI. The CDR3 spans 20 residues. CDR3 sequence reads: CASSFWLSVSAGGVGNTIYF. DNA of the CDR3: TGTGCCAGCAGTTTTTGGCTCTCCGTATCTGCAGGGGGAGTTGGAAACACCATATATTTT. Combining the CDR3 with reference TRBV2 and TRBJ1-3 gives the whole variable domain EPEVTQTPSHQVTQMGQEVILRCVPISNHLYFYWYRQILGQKVEFLVSFYNNEISEKSEIFDDQFSVERPDGSNFTLKIRSTKLEDSAMYFCASSFWLSVSAGGVGNTIYFGEGSWLTVV.

This clone was seen only a few times. The DNA for the CDR3 is TGTGCCAGCAGCTTAGGCCGCAGGGGTAGCAATCAGCCCCAGCATTTT. Protein: CASSLGRRGSNQPQHF. This rearrangement joins TRBV7-8 to TRBJ1-5, with TRBD1 as a possible D gene (6 bases). The CDR3 consists of 16 residues. V dropped 1 base and J dropped 0 bases, with 10 bases sitting between them. Germline V gene lookup returns CDR1 SGHVS and CDR2 FQNEAQ.

This rearrangement joins TRBV15 to TRBJ1-5; no reliable D call. The CDR3 contains 12 residues. Trimming left V 5 bases short and J 11 bases short, with 13 bases between. Germline CDR1 LNHNV, CDR2 YYDKDF (reference sequence). CDR3 residues: CATSLDDGAQHF. DNA for the CDR3: TGTGCCACCAGCCTTGATGACGGAGCCCAGCATTTT.

The chain uses TRBV10-3 and TRBJ2-5; 8 bases match TRBD2. J gave up 3 bases and V 8 bases, and 5 bases lay outside the gene matches. Germline assignment: CDR1 ENHRY and CDR2 SYGVKD. CDR3 size: 13 residues. The CDR3 region has the DNA TGTGCCATCTCCCGGGAGGGAAAAGAGACCCAGTACTTC. Its protein product is CAISREGKETQYF.

This chain joins TRBV7-2 and TRBJ1-5, with a weak D call TRBD1 (5 bases). This CDR3 has 15 amino acids. V was cut by 5 bases and J by 7 bases, with 18 bases left in between. Germline values: CDR1 SGHTA, CDR2 FQGNSA. The CDR3 DNA sequence: TGTGCCAGCAGCCCCATGACAGCTCTTGGGCAGCCCCAGCATTTT. Residues: CASSPMTALGQPQHF.

V gene TRBV19 combines with J gene TRBJ2-7, with a tentative D call TRBD1 (5 bases). Germline CDR1 is LNHDA and CDR2 is SQIVND (reference sequence). The CDR3 spans 14 residues. V gave up 3 bases and J gave up 3 bases, with 12 bases separating them. The DNA for the CDR3 is TGTGCCAGTAGTATCCGACAGAAAAACTACGAGCAGTACTTC. Translating gives CASSIRQKNYEQYF.

The rearrangement links TRBV15 to TRBJ1-1; D possibly corresponds to TRBD1 (5 bases). Germline CDR1 is LNHNV and CDR2 is YYDKDF (reference sequence). The V end was cut by 0 bases, the J end by 7 bases, with 12 bases between. CDR3 length: 14 residues. In DNA form, the CDR3 reads TGTGCCACCAGCAGAGATCAGGGACTCTATGAAGCTTTCTTT. Translating it yields CATSRDQGLYEAFF. The full variable domain, with the rest looked up from reference TRBV15 and TRBJ1-1, is DAMVIQNPRYQVTQFGKPVTLSCSQTLNHNVMYWYQQKSSQAPKLLFHYYDKDFNNEADTPDNFQSRRPNTSFCFLDIRSPGLGDTAMYLCATSRDQGLYEAFFGQGTRLTVV.